The entry below gives a single TCR beta chain sequence along with its context. V was trimmed by 3 bases and J by 3 bases, leaving 11 bases between them. Germline V gene data show CDR1 as MNHEY and CDR2 as SMNVEV (reference sequence). The CDR3 contains 15 residues. The protocol was immunoSEQ multiplex PCR, while the TCRdb copy is restricted to in-frame clones and leaves out a portion. The table lists roughly 60,000 clones, over 75% of them singletons. This record belongs to a study of cytomegalovirus exposure and HLA in healthy donors. Sequencing was carried out using PBMCs. The receptor was isolated from a woman under 40 in good health and CMV-seronegative. This chain links TRBV27 with TRBJ2-2; tentatively, D is TRBD2 (5 bases). CDR3 residues: CASSFEGFDTGELFF. The CDR3 nucleotides are TGTGCCAGCAGTTTCGAGGGTTTCGACACCGGGGAGCTGTTTTTT.